Sequencing of this T cell receptor beta chain was carried out in a study of OX40 agonist ivuxolimab in advanced cancers. Study-level background: The costimulatory receptor OX40 (CD134) was targeted by ivuxolimab, a fully human IgG2 agonistic monoclonal antibody. Intravenous ivuxolimab was administered to patients every 2 weeks at six dose levels: 0.01, 0.1, 0.3, 1.5, 3 and 10 mg/kg. Among the approximately 50 dose-escalation patients, some 20 had hepatocellular carcinoma, about 15 melanoma, 9 renal cell carcinoma and 9 head and neck cancer. The dose-escalation cohort was 82.7% male with a mean age of about 60 years, ranging from 23 to 79. Patients were allowed to have had prior anti-PD-1, anti-PD-L1 or anti-CTLA-4 therapy, and approximately 40% of the dose-escalation patients had previously received checkpoint inhibitors. Partial responses were achieved by three dose-escalation patients, of whom one had hepatocellular carcinoma and two had cutaneous melanoma. Peripheral TCRbeta sequencing aimed to test whether ivuxolimab altered TCR sequence diversity and caused clonal T-cell expansion. The paper reports the monotherapy dose-escalation portion (N of about 50 patients) of the phase I ivuxolimab trial.

Genomic DNA was extracted from sorted cells for sequencing of the TCRbeta CDR3 region. TCRbeta CDR3 regions were sequenced using the immunoSEQ Assay. The immuneACCESS repertoire file appears here via TCRdb, limited to in-frame rearrangements. These files lack a portion of the clones; in checked studies, under half of the deficit traces to unresolved V genes, and the cause of the others is not known. A total of about 71,000 clones appear in this sample, around 80% of them only once. Of the sample, around 5% is held by the ten largest clones. The trial excluded patients who had a history of autoimmune disease or who were on systemic immunosuppression. Peripheral blood for TCR sequencing was collected from all dose cohorts at baseline, on cycle 4 day 1, and on cycle 7 day 1. Samples came from an open-label, multicenter, first-in-human phase I dose-escalation trial of ivuxolimab. Adults with locally advanced or metastatic melanoma, renal cell carcinoma, hepatocellular carcinoma or head and neck squamous cell carcinoma were enrolled in the trial. CD4+ and CD8+ T cells were sorted separately from peripheral blood before TCR sequencing.

Trimming removed 4 bases from V and 1 base from J, leaving 10 bases between the germline ends. CDR1 and CDR2, per the germline V gene, are ENHRY and SYGVKD. The CDR3, cysteine through phenylalanine, is 14 amino acids long. CDR3 DNA only is kept here, 42 bases in frame from base 1. Overall results and qualifications from the work: Partial responders in the 0.1-3.0 mg/kg groups had among the lowest normalized peripheral clonal expansion, especially among CD8+ T cells. On average, CD8+ T cells showed more expanded clones than CD4+ T cells after ivuxolimab. Low levels of normalized T-cell clonal expansion were also seen in some nonresponding patients. The antigen specificity of the peripheral T cells that underwent clonal expansion was not determined. At doses from 0.1 to 3.0 mg/kg, clonal expansion was seen in both CD4+ and CD8+ blood T cells between baseline and week 6.

As concerns this clone: The clone's antigen remains unknown. No base-level quality is on record; no much larger clone is a single base apart.

The sequence links TRBV10-3 to TRBJ1-1, with the D gene call left open. This sequence was found in an adult with an advanced solid tumor such as melanoma, head and neck, liver or kidney cancer. This specimen was CD4+ or CD8+ T cells sorted from blood, taken in a trial of the OX40 agonist ivuxolimab. The CDR3 region: CAISGRAQNTEAFF. In nucleotides, the sequence is TGTGCCATCAGTGGTCGGGCTCAGAACACTGAAGCTTTCTTT.